The 30 T cell receptor beta chains given below trace back to one sample, sequenced in a study of T cells in Graves' hyperthyroidism and ophthalmopathy. RNA transcripts were the template for amplifying TCR beta CDR3 regions. RT-PCR in the first round (using the HTBI primer set) targeted the TCR CDR3. MiXCR, run by TCRdb on the multiplex PCR reads, gives a single entry per CDR3 protein. The data show some 570,000 distinct CDR3 sequences, 14% seen once. The source material was blood. The receptor set was obtained from a woman between 18 and 29 years old with Graves' ophthalmopathy.

This clonotype was detected many times. The gene calls are TRBV18 and TRBJ2-3; 7 bases line up with TRBD1. Germline V lookup: CDR1 KGHSH, CDR2 LQKENI. This CDR3 is 16 amino acids long. J gave up 2 bases and V 1 base, and 6 bases lay outside the gene matches. CDR3 in amino acids: CASSPLAGGNTDTQYF. The CDR3 bases are TGTGCCAGCTCACCACTTGCAGGGGGAAACACAGATACGCAGTATTTT.

Turning to this clonotype: A read error may explain this, as a much larger clone is one base away. This chain joins TRBV6-9 and TRBJ2-5, with 7 bases lining up with TRBD2. The trim removed 4 bases at V and 2 bases at J, leaving 10 bases unmatched. Per germline, CDR1 MNHGY and CDR2 SVAAGI. This CDR3 contains 16 residues. In DNA, the CDR3 is TGTGCCAGCAGTTCGGTGTGTCTAGCGGTACAAGAGACCCAGTACTTC. It codes for CASSSVCLAVQETQYF.

The chain links TRBV5-5 to TRBJ2-5, with a weak D call TRBD2 (7 bases). There are 17 residues in the CDR3. V lost 1 base to trimming and J lost 3 bases, with 19 bases between them. CDR1 and CDR2 from the germline V gene are SGHKS and YYEKEE (reference sequence). In DNA form, the CDR3 reads TGTGCCAGCAGCTTGTGGCCGGGGGGCGTTCGGAAAGAGACCCAGTACTTC. Protein sequence: CASSLWPGGVRKETQYF.

This clonotype showed up many times. This sequence joins TRBV10-3 and TRBJ2-5; D is unresolved. This CDR3 has 12 amino acids. V was trimmed by 8 bases and J by 5 bases, leaving 12 bases between them. The germline gives CDR1 ENHRY, CDR2 SYGVKD. The CDR3 coding sequence is TGTGCCATCGGCCGGACCGTGGAGACCCAGTACTTC. Translation: CAIGRTVETQYF.

This clonotype was recorded at least ten times. The chain recombines TRBV7-2 with TRBJ2-7, with a tentative D call TRBD2 (6 bases). This CDR3 is built from 13 residues. V lost 5 bases to trimming and J lost 7 bases, with 15 bases between them. Germline CDR1 reads SGHTA; CDR2 reads FQGNSA. The DNA of the CDR3 is TGTGCCAGCAGCCCCAGACTAGGTAGAGAGCAGTACTTC. Translating gives CASSPRLGREQYF.

This clonotype was observed at least ten times. The genes are TRBV28 and TRBJ2-1; D may be TRBD2 (6 bases). V lost 7 bases, J lost 2 bases, and 18 bases lay in between. This CDR3 contains 16 residues. The germline V gene encodes CDR1 MDHEN and CDR2 SYDVKM. The chain's CDR3 is CASTPGGDFTYNEQFF. As DNA, the CDR3 is TGTGCCAGCACCCCGGGTGGGGACTTCACCTACAATGAGCAGTTCTTC.

This clonotype was counted at least ten times. The V gene is TRBV2, the J gene TRBJ2-2; 7 bases are shared with TRBD2. Germline V gene lookup returns CDR1 SNHLY and CDR2 FYNNEI. The junction had 4 bases not matched to a gene; V was cut back by 6 bases and J by 0 bases. The CDR3 spans 15 residues. The CDR3 bases are TGTGCCAGCAGGGGGGGGACGGCGAACACCGGGGAGCTGTTTTTT. Translated, it gives CASRGGTANTGELFF.

This clonotype was seen many times. V is TRBV28 and J is TRBJ2-1; 7 bases fit TRBD2. The CDR3 consists of 14 residues. J was trimmed by 7 bases and V by 2 bases; bases with no gene match: 5. Germline loops: CDR1 MDHEN, CDR2 SYDVKM. The CDR3 sequence: CASSLGGRGNEQFF. The CDR3 DNA sequence: TGTGCCAGCAGTTTAGGCGGGAGAGGAAATGAGCAGTTCTTC. Complete variable domain (other parts from reference TRBV28 and TRBJ2-1): DVKVTQSSRYLVKRTGEKVFLECVQDMDHENMFWYRQDPGLGLRLIYFSYDVKMKEKGDIPEGYSVSREKKERFSLILESASTNQTSMYLCASSLGGRGNEQFFGPGTRLTVL.

Only a few counts were recorded for this clonotype. The chain combines TRBV18 with TRBJ1-3; perhaps TRBD1 as D (6 bases). The V and J ends lost 2 bases and 5 bases respectively, with 10 bases between them. Germline V gene lookup returns CDR1 KGHSH and CDR2 LQKENI. The CDR3 length is 14 residues. In DNA form, the CDR3 reads TGTGCCAGCTCACCATCCCAGGGGCGAAACACCATATATTTT. Translated, it gives CASSPSQGRNTIYF.

This clonotype was seen a handful of times. The chain uses TRBV19 and TRBJ1-5, with 11 bases matching TRBD1. After removal of 3 bases from V and 6 bases from J, the junction contained 1 base not matched to a gene. CDR3 size: 14 residues. CDR1 LNHDA and CDR2 SQIVND come from the germline V gene (reference sequence). CDR3 nucleotide sequence: TGTGCCAGTAGTATTGGACAGGGGGCTCAGCCCCAGCATTTT. Protein product: CASSIGQGAQPQHF.

This clonotype showed up many times. The chain combines TRBV11-1 with TRBJ1-2; D gene unclear. The germline V and J ends were trimmed by 3 bases and 7 bases, with 12 bases remaining between them. This CDR3 comprises 13 residues. Germline lookup yields CDR1 SGHAT and CDR2 FQDESV (reference sequence). The chain's CDR3 is CASSLREVGGYTF. In nucleotides, the CDR3 is TGTGCCAGCAGCTTGAGGGAAGTCGGTGGCTACACCTTC.

V gene TRBV19 combines with J gene TRBJ1-1; D gene unclear. The CDR3 consists of 14 residues. V was cut by 1 base and J by 0 bases, with 6 bases left in between. Looked up from germline, CDR1 is LNHDA and CDR2 is SQIVND (reference sequence). CDR3 bases: TGTGCCAGTAGTATAGTCCCGGTGAACACTGAAGCTTTCTTT. This translates into CASSIVPVNTEAFF. Complete variable domain (other parts from reference TRBV19 and TRBJ1-1): DGGITQSPKYLFRKEGQNVTLSCEQNLNHDAMYWYRQDPGQGLRLIYYSQIVNDFQKGDIAEGYSVSREKKESFPLTVTSAQKNPTAFYLCASSIVPVNTEAFFGQGTRLTVV.

Ten or more counts support this clonotype. The J gene is TRBJ1-2, the V gene TRBV28; the D gene is possibly TRBD1 (6 bases). CDR3 length equals 18 residues. Germline V CDR1 and CDR2: MDHEN, SYDVKM. V lost 3 bases to trimming and J lost 1 base, with 21 bases between them. CDR3 nucleotide sequence: TGTGCCAGCAGTTTCGGGGACACTTACAGGGTGAATAACTATGGCTACACCTTC. Protein: CASSFGDTYRVNNYGYTF.

This clonotype showed up many times. The chain uses TRBV4-1 and TRBJ2-1; D may be TRBD2 (5 bases). The V end was cut by 4 bases, the J end by 5 bases, with 18 bases between. The length of the CDR3 is 16 residues. Germline assignment: CDR1 MGHRA and CDR2 YSYEKL. CDR3 nucleotides: TGCGCCAGCAGCCGCGAACCGGGGTCCCGAAACAATGAGCAGTTCTTC. Its protein is CASSREPGSRNNEQFF.

V and J are TRBV19 and TRBJ2-4; TRBD1 matches at 12 bases. The junction had 7 bases not matched to a gene; V was cut back by 10 bases and J by 0 bases. The CDR3 sequence is 16 residues long. Germline CDR1 is LNHDA and CDR2 is SQIVND (reference sequence). DNA of the CDR3: TGTGCCACCAGGGGACAGGGGGCGTTAGCCAAAAACATTCAGTACTTC. Its protein product is CATRGQGALAKNIQYF.

Remarks on this clonotype: One end of the junction is discordant with germline, which a read error may explain. The genes are TRBV3-1 and TRBJ1-3; 7 nucleotides agree with TRBD1. CDR1 is LGHDT, CDR2 YNNKEL, per germline (reference sequence). There are 17 residues in the CDR3. The DNA of the CDR3 is TGTGCCAGCAGCCAGACCCGGGACAGCGCAGCTGGAAACGCCATATATTTT. Protein sequence: CASSQTRDSAAGNAIYF.

This clonotype was picked up many times. This rearrangement joins TRBV7-9 to TRBJ2-3; D ambiguous. Germline lookup yields CDR1 SEHNR and CDR2 FQNEAQ (reference sequence). The CDR3 consists of 12 residues. Deletions cut 5 bases from V and 4 bases from J, with 7 bases between. The CDR3 bases are TGTGCCAGCAGCACGCGTCCAGATACGCAGTATTTT. The encoded protein is CASSTRPDTQYF.

This clonotype has a count of ten or more. The chain carries TRBV7-2 and TRBJ2-3; TRBD2 matches at 11 bases. Germline CDR1 reads SGHTA; CDR2 reads FQGNSA. The CDR3 has 18 residues. Trimming cost V 6 bases and J 9 bases; bases outside gene matches: 20. This CDR3 reads CASSYTSGSRGLIGTQYF. The CDR3 nucleotides are TGTGCCAGCAGTTATACTAGCGGGAGTAGGGGGCTCATCGGGACGCAGTATTTT.

This clonotype was counted between two and nine times. This sequence joins TRBV6-1 and TRBJ1-3; D remains ambiguous. The CDR3 totals 11 residues. CDR1 and CDR2 (germline): MNHNS, SASEGT. Trimming removed 10 bases from V and 3 bases from J, with 7 bases in between. The DNA of the CDR3 is TGTGCCACCCCGATTGGAAACACCATATATTTT. This encodes CATPIGNTIYF.

J is TRBJ1-5 and V is TRBV19; 7 bases align to TRBD1. CDR1 LNHDA and CDR2 SQIVND come from the germline V gene (reference sequence). The CDR3 has 13 amino acids. V lost 6 bases to trimming and J lost 5 bases; unmatched junction nucleotides: 4. CDR3 coding DNA: TGTGCCAGTAGACTTGACAGGGATCAGCCCCAGCATTTT. Protein sequence: CASRLDRDQPQHF.

This clonotype showed up many times. This chain links TRBV11-2 with TRBJ2-4; 10 bases agree with TRBD1. With 1 base clipped from V and 0 bases from J, the junction kept 12 bases outside the gene matches. This CDR3 contains 20 residues. Germline V gene lookup returns CDR1 SGHAT and CDR2 FQNNGV. CDR3 in DNA: TGTGCCAGCAGCTTAGGTGTGAGGGGGGACAGGGGCCTAGCCAAAAACATTCAGTACTTC. Translation gives CASSLGVRGDRGLAKNIQYF.

This clonotype was picked up many times. This chain uses TRBV28 with TRBJ1-5, with a tentative D call TRBD1 (5 bases). In germline, CDR1 is MDHEN, CDR2 SYDVKM. With 3 bases removed from V and 6 bases from J, the gap between germline ends came to 12 bases. This CDR3 has 14 residues. CDR3 amino acids: CASSFRGLTQPQHF. CDR3 DNA: TGTGCCAGCAGTTTCCGGGGGTTAACTCAGCCCCAGCATTTT.

This clonotype occurred many times. The V gene is TRBV2, the J gene TRBJ1-1; D uncertain. The CDR3 has 11 amino acids. From germline, CDR1 is SNHLY and CDR2 FYNNEI. Trimming took off 2 bases at V and 6 bases at J, with 4 bases between the two ends. The CDR3 sequence: CASSETAEAFF. In nucleotides, the CDR3 is TGTGCCAGCAGTGAAACGGCTGAAGCTTTCTTT.

This clonotype was detected ten times or more. V is TRBV10-3 and J is TRBJ2-5; no clear D gene. Germline V gene data show CDR1 as ENHRY and CDR2 as SYGVKD. With 0 bases removed from V and 5 bases from J, the gap between germline ends came to 10 bases. The CDR3 sequence is 14 residues long. Written as DNA, the CDR3 is TGTGCCATCAGTGAGTCGACGGGTGAGGAGACCCAGTACTTC. It codes for CAISESTGEETQYF.

The rearrangement joins TRBV20-1 to TRBJ2-1; 8 bases agree with TRBD2. Losses at the gene ends were 0 bases for V and 0 bases for J; bases not matched to a gene: 25. In germline, CDR1 is DFQATT, CDR2 SNEGSKA (reference sequence). CDR3 length: 23 amino acids. The CDR3 is CSARDRGELAGNTPLGSYNEQFF. In DNA, the CDR3 is TGCAGTGCTAGAGACCGGGGGGAATTAGCGGGAAATACACCTCTTGGCTCCTACAATGAGCAGTTCTTC.

In its sample, this clonotype was seen many times. The genes are TRBV28 and TRBJ2-7; D is perhaps TRBD2 (6 bases). This CDR3 has 13 amino acids. CDR1 is MDHEN, CDR2 SYDVKM, per germline. The V gene lost 8 bases and the J gene lost 7 bases, with 18 bases spanning the gap. The CDR3 loop is CASLPPGVGEQYF. In DNA form, the CDR3 reads TGTGCCAGCCTCCCCCCGGGGGTAGGGGAGCAGTACTTC. The complete variable domain, with remaining parts taken from reference TRBV28 and TRBJ2-7, reads DVKVTQSSRYLVKRTGEKVFLECVQDMDHENMFWYRQDPGLGLRLIYFSYDVKMKEKGDIPEGYSVSREKKERFSLILESASTNQTSMYLCASLPPGVGEQYFGPGTRLTVT.

The J gene is TRBJ1-2, the V gene TRBV19, with D hard to call. CDR3 length: 10 amino acids. Germline assignment: CDR1 LNHDA and CDR2 SQIVND (reference sequence). V shed 8 bases and J shed 8 bases, with 9 bases lying between them. The chain's CDR3 is CASFADGYTF. For the CDR3, the DNA is TGTGCCAGTTTTGCAGACGGCTACACCTTC. The full variable domain, its missing parts supplied by reference TRBV19 and TRBJ1-2, is DGGITQSPKYLFRKEGQNVTLSCEQNLNHDAMYWYRQDPGQGLRLIYYSQIVNDFQKGDIAEGYSVSREKKESFPLTVTSAQKNPTAFYLCASFADGYTFGSGTRLTVV.

The chain has TRBV20-1 and TRBJ2-7; 10 nucleotides align to TRBD2. Germline V gene sequence: CDR1 DFQATT, CDR2 SNEGSKA (reference sequence). The CDR3 spans 16 residues. J gave up 4 bases and V 0 bases, and 9 bases lay outside the gene matches. CDR3 nucleotides: TGCAGTGCTAGAGATTCGGCTAGCGGGAGCGGGTACGAGCAGTACTTC. Protein sequence: CSARDSASGSGYEQYF.

The chain joins TRBV6-5 to TRBJ1-3, with D uncertain. Germline values: CDR1 MNHEY, CDR2 SVGAGI. The CDR3 runs 15 residues. The ends were cut back, 0 bases at V and 0 bases at J, with 6 bases in the middle. The chain's CDR3 is CASSYSEASGNTIYF. The CDR3 bases are TGTGCCAGCAGTTACTCGGAAGCCTCTGGAAACACCATATATTTT.

This clonotype has at least ten counts. The V call is TRBV20-1, the J call TRBJ2-7; D remains unclear. Per germline, CDR1 DFQATT and CDR2 SNEGSKA (reference sequence). The CDR3 sequence is 9 residues long. The V end was cut by 3 bases, the J end by 4 bases, with 1 base between. The CDR3 region is CSARYEQYF. CDR3 coding DNA: TGCAGTGCTAGGTACGAGCAGTACTTC.